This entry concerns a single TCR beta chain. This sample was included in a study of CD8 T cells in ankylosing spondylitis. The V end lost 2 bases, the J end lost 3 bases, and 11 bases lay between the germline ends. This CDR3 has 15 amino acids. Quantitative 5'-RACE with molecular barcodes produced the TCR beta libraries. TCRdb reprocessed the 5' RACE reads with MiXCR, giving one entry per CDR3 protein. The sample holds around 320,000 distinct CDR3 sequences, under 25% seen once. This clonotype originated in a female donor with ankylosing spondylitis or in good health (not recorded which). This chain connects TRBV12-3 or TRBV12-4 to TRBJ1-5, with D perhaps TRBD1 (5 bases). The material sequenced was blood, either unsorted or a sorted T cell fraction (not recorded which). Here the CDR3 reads CASSLTAGNNQPQHF. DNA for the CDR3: TGTGCCAGCAGTTTAACCGCAGGGAACAATCAGCCCCAGCATTTT.